The 2 T cell receptor beta chains presented below share a single source sample, sequenced in a study of control samples from healthy donors and cancer patients (dated by TCRdb to 2020 to 2022). The library was built by means of the immunoSEQ multiplex PCR assay. Sourced from immuneACCESS, this table was stored by TCRdb with only in-frame sequences that have V and J called. A share of the clones is absent; for the studies checked, an unresolved V gene accounts for under half, and the remainder has no known explanation. For this sample there are some 140,000 clones; about 94% appear just once. The ten largest clones take up approximately 5.5% of the sample. The sample taken for sequencing was blood. The receptors were gathered from a man aged 35 to 55 in good health.

This chain uses TRBV4-1 with TRBJ2-1, with D possibly TRBD2 on 6 matching bases. Per the germline V gene, CDR1 is MGHRA and CDR2 is YSYEKL. Between the trimmed V and J ends, which lost 4 bases and 4 bases, there was a span of 17 bases. This CDR3 is built from 16 residues. As DNA, the CDR3 is TGCGCCAGCAGCCGCGCCCGCGGGGAAGGATACAATGAGCAGTTCTTC. It translates to CASSRARGEGYNEQFF.

This clone was detected only a few times. CDR3 region: CASSESGVRNTEAFF. CDR3 sequence (DNA): TGTGCCAGCAGTGAATCGGGGGTCAGGAACACTGAAGCTTTCTTT. The chain recombines TRBV2 with TRBJ1-1, with D perhaps TRBD1 (5 bases). The V gene's germline CDR1 is SNHLY and CDR2 FYNNEI. The CDR3 runs to 15 residues. V was shortened by 2 bases and J by 1 base, with 11 bases between the two germline ends.